The T cell receptor beta chain described here comes from a study of identical twins. Findings and limits, study-wide: Fewer insertions marked abundant cord blood beta clonotypes; young adult naive trended weakly, memory not at all. The authors noted that invariant MAIT and iNKT cells could partly confound zero-insertion analyses. Some out-of-frame alpha sequences were shared by twins, and these showed excess low generation probability.

There are many counts of this clonotype. Its cognate antigen is unknown. Trimming stripped 3 bases from V and 7 bases from J, with 10 bases between. CDR1 DFQATT and CDR2 SNEGSKA come from the germline V gene (reference sequence). The CDR3 loop spans 13 amino acids. TCRdb processed the 5' RACE reads anew with MiXCR; each CDR3 protein has one entry. Of approximately 220,000 distinct CDR3 sequences in the sample, around 6.8% were seen once. These data also formed part of another study, on yellow fever vaccine responses in identical twins. That work states: Reportedly, twins' vaccine T cell responses looked partly convergent and partly personalized.

This TCR came from a young woman in good health. The V and J genes are TRBV20-1 and TRBJ1-6; D possibly corresponds to TRBD1 (6 bases). Sequencing was performed on memory (CD45RO+) T cells sorted from blood. CDR3 protein: CSARDSVNSPLHF. The CDR3 nucleotides are TGCAGTGCTAGGGACAGCGTAAATTCACCCCTCCACTTT.